This TCR beta chain was retrieved from a study of Graves' ophthalmopathy and Graves' hyperthyroidism. General study points: The 13-signature model separated ophthalmopathy from stable hyperthyroidism at 85% to 90% sensitivity and about 80% specificity.

Comments on this clonotype: Its antigen is undetermined.

RNA transcripts provided the template for amplifying TCR beta CDR3 regions. Second-round multiplex PCR came after a first-round RT-PCR that employed HTBI primers. TCRdb called the multiplex PCR reads again in MiXCR, with one record for every CDR3 protein. The sample includes under 350,000 distinct CDR3 sequences, roughly 15% seen only once; the top ten take 9% to 15%. Each donor who had ophthalmopathy showed moderate-to-severe activity, a CAS of ≥3, a NOSPECS of ≥4, and a duration under 3 months. Certain patients, namely those with other autoimmune diseases, uncontrolled infections, pregnancy or lactation, were excluded. This CDR3 comprises 15 residues. The trim removed 6 bases at V and 4 bases at J, leaving 7 bases unmatched. Looked up from germline, CDR1 is MDHEN and CDR2 is SYDVKM.

Sequencing used peripheral blood. The chain couples TRBV28 to TRBJ1-2; 11 bases are shared with TRBD1. The origin of this receptor is an adult man with Graves' ophthalmopathy. The CDR3 sequence: CASRTGTGGGYGYTF. The CDR3 nucleotides read TGTGCCAGCAGAACAGGGACAGGGGGAGGCTATGGCTACACCTTC.